This TCR beta chain was observed in a study of T cell responses to AZD1222 COVID-19 vaccine. Findings and limits, study-wide: CD4 TCRs associated with vaccination spanned spike, dominating at 160-218 and 743-854. The peak T cell response came first, and repertoires were sampled only after it. Clonal diversity was possibly underestimated, and white British individuals and females predominated among donors.

As for this clone: Its antigen is unidentified.

Libraries were prepared by immunoSEQ multiplex PCR; TCRdb keeps only in-frame clonotypes and omits some of them. In the table there are about 140,000 clones, 91% of which are singletons. Germline values: CDR1 LNHNV, CDR2 YYDKDF (reference sequence). CDR3 size: 14 residues. V lost 1 base and J lost 2, with 5 bases in between. The starting material was peripheral blood, obtained 28 days after the second dose of the MenACWY control vaccine. The chain recombines TRBV15 with TRBJ2-2; D not certain. This clonotype was obtained from an adult who received the MenACWY meningococcal vaccine as a control. The CDR3 region is CATSRVGNTGELFF. The CDR3, as DNA: TGTGCCACCAGCAGAGTGGGTAACACCGGGGAGCTGTTTTTT.